This TCR beta chain was documented in a study of CD8 T cells in Susac syndrome. This CDR3 comprises 11 residues. Germline V gene sequence: CDR1 GTSNPN, CDR2 SVGIG (reference sequence). Trimming took 0 bases from V and 9 from J, leaving 9 bases between them. RNA, at about 0.5 to 1 ug, was reverse transcribed with random hexamers. An immunoSEQ multiplex PCR generated amplified TCR beta CDR3 products spanning 54 Vbeta and 13 Jbeta. TCRdb redid the calling of the immunoSEQ multiplex PCR reads with MiXCR, one entry per CDR3 protein. The table shows fewer than 350,000 distinct CDR3 sequences, with approximately 85% occurring only once. CD8+ and CD4+ T cells from blood underwent TCR beta sequencing, which was carried out in a high-throughput format. Isolation of CD8+ and CD4+ T cells was performed negatively, whereas enrichment of TEMRA cells was done by FACS. This clonotype has just a few counts.

The gene calls are TRBV30 and TRBJ2-7; TRBD2 might be the D (5 bases). The sequencing sample was made of CD8+ T cells from PBMCs. The TCR was taken from a human donor with multiple sclerosis. The CDR3 nucleotides are TGTGCCTGGAGTGTTATGGAGGCGCAGTACTTC. As protein: CAWSVMEAQYF.